This T cell receptor (beta chain) was found in a study of T-cell memory formation after mild COVID-19. The wider study: Across donors, TCR clusters were largely donor specific. Findings and limits, study-wide: Day 15 to 85 contractors were CD4/CD8 balanced; later expanders leaned CD4+. Proof of SARS-CoV-2 specificity was absent for the second-wave clones that crested on day 37.

This clonotype has just a few counts. Antigen: not known. V lost 5 bases to trimming and J lost 0 bases; unmatched junction nucleotides: 6. CDR1 is SGHTA, CDR2 FQGNSA, per germline. This CDR3 has 16 amino acids. A 5'RACE reaction primed in the constant segment made cDNA libraries of TCR alpha and TCR beta, and these carried sample barcodes and UMIs. TCRdb analysed the 5' RACE reads with MiXCR anew, one entry per CDR3 protein. The data show roughly 340,000 distinct CDR3 sequences, around 20% seen once. This TCR came from a man younger than 35 who had mild COVID-19 (a few samples of this study predate the infection). Cell type and time point are not known. Material for sequencing was PBMCs or a T cell subset sorted from them (not recorded which). The genes are TRBV7-2 and TRBJ2-1; 8 bases align to TRBD1. DNA of the CDR3: TGTGCCAGCAGCGCGAGACAGGGGCTCTCCTACAATGAGCAGTTCTTC. This gives the protein CASSARQGLSYNEQFF.